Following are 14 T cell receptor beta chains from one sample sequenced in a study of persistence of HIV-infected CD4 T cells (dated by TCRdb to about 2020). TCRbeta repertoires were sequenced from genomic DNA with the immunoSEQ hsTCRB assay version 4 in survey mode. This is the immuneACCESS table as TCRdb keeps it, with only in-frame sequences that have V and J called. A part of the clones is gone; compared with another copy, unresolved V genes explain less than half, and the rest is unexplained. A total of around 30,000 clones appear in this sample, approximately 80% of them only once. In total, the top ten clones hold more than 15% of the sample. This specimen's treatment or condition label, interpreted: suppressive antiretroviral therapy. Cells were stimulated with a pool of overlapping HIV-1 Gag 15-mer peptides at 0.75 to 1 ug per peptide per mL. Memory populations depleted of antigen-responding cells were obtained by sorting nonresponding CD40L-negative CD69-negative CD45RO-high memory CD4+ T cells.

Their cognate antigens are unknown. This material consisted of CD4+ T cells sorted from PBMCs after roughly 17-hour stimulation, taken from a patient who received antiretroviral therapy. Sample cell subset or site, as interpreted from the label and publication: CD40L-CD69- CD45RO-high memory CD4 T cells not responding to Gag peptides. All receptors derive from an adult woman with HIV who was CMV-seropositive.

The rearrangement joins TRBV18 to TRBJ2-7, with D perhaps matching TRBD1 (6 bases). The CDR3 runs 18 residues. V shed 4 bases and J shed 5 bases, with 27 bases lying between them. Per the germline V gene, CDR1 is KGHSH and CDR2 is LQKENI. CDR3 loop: CASSLRATGEFALDEQYF. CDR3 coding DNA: TGTGCCAGCTCACTACGGGCGACAGGCGAGTTTGCCTTGGACGAGCAGTACTTC. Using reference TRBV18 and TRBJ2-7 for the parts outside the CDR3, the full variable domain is NAGVMQNPRHLVRRRGQEARLRCSPMKGHSHVYWYRQLPEEGLKFMVYLQKENIIDESGMPKERFSAEFPKEGPSILRIQQVVRGDSAAYFCASSLRATGEFALDEQYFGPGTRLTVT.

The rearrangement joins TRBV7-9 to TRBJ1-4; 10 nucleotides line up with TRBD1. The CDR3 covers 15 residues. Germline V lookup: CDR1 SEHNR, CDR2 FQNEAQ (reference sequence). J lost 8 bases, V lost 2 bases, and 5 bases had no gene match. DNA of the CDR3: TGTGCCAGCAGCTTATCAGGACAGGGGGAAGAAAAACTGTTTTTT. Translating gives CASSLSGQGEEKLFF.

The CDR3 reads CASSLVGVPSDNEQFF. The CDR3 bases are TGCGCCAGCAGCTTGGTCGGAGTCCCCTCTGACAATGAGCAGTTCTTC. The chain uses TRBV5-1 and TRBJ2-1; D gene uncertain. The CDR3 sequence is 16 residues long. Germline V gives CDR1 SGHRS, CDR2 YFSETQ. Trimming shortened V by 0 bases and J by 5 bases, and 15 bases separated the two germline ends.

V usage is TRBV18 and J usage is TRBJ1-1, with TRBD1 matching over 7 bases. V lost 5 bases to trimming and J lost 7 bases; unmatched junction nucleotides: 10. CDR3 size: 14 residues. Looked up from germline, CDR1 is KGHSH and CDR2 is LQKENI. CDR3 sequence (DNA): TGTGCCAGCTCAATCCGACAGGGTGAGGGTGAAGCTTTCTTT. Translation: CASSIRQGEGEAFF.

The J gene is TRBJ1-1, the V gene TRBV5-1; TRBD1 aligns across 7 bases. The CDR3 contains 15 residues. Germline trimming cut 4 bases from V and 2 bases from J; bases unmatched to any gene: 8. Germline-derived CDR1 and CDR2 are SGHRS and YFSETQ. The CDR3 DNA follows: TGCGCCAGCAGCATACAGGGGACGGGCAACACTGAAGCTTTCTTT. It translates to CASSIQGTGNTEAFF.

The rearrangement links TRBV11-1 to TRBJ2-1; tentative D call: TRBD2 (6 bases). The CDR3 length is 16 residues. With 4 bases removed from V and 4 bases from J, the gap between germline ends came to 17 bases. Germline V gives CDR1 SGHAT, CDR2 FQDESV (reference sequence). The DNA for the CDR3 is TGTGCCAGCAGCTCGTCGGGGGTTATGGCATACAATGAGCAGTTCTTC. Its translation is CASSSSGVMAYNEQFF.

The CDR3 spells CATSDGTRGEAFF. DNA for the CDR3: TGTGCCACCAGTGATGGAACCAGGGGTGAAGCTTTCTTT. The rearrangement uses TRBV24-1 and TRBJ1-1, with a possible D match to TRBD1 (6 bases). Trimming took 3 bases from V and 7 from J, leaving 11 bases between them. Germline V gene data show CDR1 as KGHDR and CDR2 as SFDVKD. The CDR3 spans 13 residues.

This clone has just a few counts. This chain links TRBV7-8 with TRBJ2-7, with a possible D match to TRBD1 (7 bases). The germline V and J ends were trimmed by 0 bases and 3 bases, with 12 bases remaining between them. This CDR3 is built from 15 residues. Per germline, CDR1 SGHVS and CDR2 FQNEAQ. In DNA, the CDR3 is TGTGCCAGCAGCTTAGCTACAGGGGAGGTCTACGAGCAGTACTTC. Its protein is CASSLATGEVYEQYF.

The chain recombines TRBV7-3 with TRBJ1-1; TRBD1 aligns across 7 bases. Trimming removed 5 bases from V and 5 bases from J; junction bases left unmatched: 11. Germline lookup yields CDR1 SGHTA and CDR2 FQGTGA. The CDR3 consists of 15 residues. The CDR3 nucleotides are TGTGCCAGCAGCCCGAGAGGGGGCGCATTAACTGAAGCTTTCTTT. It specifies CASSPRGGALTEAFF.

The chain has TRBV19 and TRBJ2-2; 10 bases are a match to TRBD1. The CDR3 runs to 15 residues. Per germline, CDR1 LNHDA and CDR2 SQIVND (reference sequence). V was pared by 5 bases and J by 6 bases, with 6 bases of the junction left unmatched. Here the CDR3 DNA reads TGTGCCAGTAGTCCAGGGGACAGGGGATCCGGGGAGCTGTTTTTT. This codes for CASSPGDRGSGELFF.

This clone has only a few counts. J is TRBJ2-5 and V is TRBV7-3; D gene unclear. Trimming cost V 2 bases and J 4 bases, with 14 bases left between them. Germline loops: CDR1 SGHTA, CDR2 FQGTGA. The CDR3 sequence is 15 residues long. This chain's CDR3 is CASSLDAAGGETQYF. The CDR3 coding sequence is TGTGCCAGCAGCTTAGATGCAGCAGGTGGAGAGACCCAGTACTTC.

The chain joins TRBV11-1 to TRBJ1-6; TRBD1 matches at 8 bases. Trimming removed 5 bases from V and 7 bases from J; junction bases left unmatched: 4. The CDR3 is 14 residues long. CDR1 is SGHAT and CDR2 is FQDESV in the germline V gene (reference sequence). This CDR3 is CASSPDRVNSPLHF. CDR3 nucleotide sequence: TGTGCCAGCAGCCCGGACAGGGTGAATTCACCCCTCCACTTT.

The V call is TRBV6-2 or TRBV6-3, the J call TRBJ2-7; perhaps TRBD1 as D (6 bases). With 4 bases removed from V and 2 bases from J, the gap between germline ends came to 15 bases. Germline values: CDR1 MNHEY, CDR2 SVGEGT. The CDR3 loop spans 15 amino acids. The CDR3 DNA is TGTGCCAGCAGTTCTCCCCGACAGGTAGCCTACGAGCAGTACTTC. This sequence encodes CASSSPRQVAYEQYF.

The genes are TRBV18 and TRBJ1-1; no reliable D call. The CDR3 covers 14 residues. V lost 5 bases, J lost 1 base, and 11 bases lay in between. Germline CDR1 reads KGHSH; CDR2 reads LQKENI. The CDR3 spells CASSIYEGNTEAFF. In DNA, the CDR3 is TGTGCCAGCTCAATCTATGAGGGGAACACTGAAGCTTTCTTT.